The clone carrying this T cell receptor beta chain was picked up a small number of times. The record originates from a study of human T cells and chemical hapten exposure. The time point denotes: patch test 1, 2 weeks after DPC sensitization. Treatment: therapeutic diphenylcyclopropenone sensitization with weekly scalp DPC. One entry per CDR3 protein results from TCRdb running MiXCR on the RACE reads. The table includes nearly 350,000 distinct CDR3 sequences, under 9% detected once. This CDR3 contains 18 residues. Germline values: CDR1 PRHDT, CDR2 FYEKMQ (reference sequence). V was pared by 5 bases and J by 1 base, with 23 bases between.

The sequenced sample was whole blood, obtained in connection with sensitization to the hapten diphenylcyclopropenone (DPC). This receptor was identified in a woman in her late teens or twenties with alopecia areata. Some clones in this sample may be carry-over from other donors' samples. The gene calls are TRBV13 and TRBJ1-1, with D perhaps matching TRBD1 (5 bases). In DNA form, the CDR3 reads TGTGCCAGCAGCCGCTTTAGTGCACCGGGACGACGGAACACTGAAGCTTTCTTT. Its protein product is CASSRFSAPGRRNTEAFF.